Presented here are 11 T cell receptor beta chains from one specimen sequenced in a study of blood T cells in healthy people across ages (dated by TCRdb to between 2015 and 2016). The library was obtained by 5' RACE. The sequencer listed for this sample is Illumina HiSeq 2500. A second 7 to 11 cycle PCR used a sample-barcoded 5' primer and a J-beta primer mix. TCRdb redid the processing of the public reads, applying fastp at Q25 and MiXCR, and retained in-frame beta chains. One record per CDR3 amino acid sequence lists the most common genes and DNA. The table for this sample lists around 1.5 million distinct CDR3 sequences; about 40% of them were counted only once. Roughly 7.7% of the sample rests with the top ten. Material for sequencing was blood. All receptors derive from a woman under 30 in good health.

This clonotype was picked up a small number of times. This rearrangement joins TRBV4-1 to TRBJ2-1; 7 bases map to TRBD2. V shed 0 bases, J shed 8 bases, and the junction held 7 bases outside the gene matches. The CDR3 has 15 amino acids. The germline CDR1 and CDR2 sequences are MGHRA and YSYEKL. The CDR3 is CASSQEGGTRYEQFF. DNA for the CDR3: TGCGCCAGCAGCCAAGAGGGGGGGACCCGCTATGAGCAGTTCTTC.

J is TRBJ2-5 and V is TRBV20-1; D unresolved. The J call may be incorrect, as the DNA end agrees better with TRBJ2-1. The CDR3 runs 13 residues. The V gene's germline CDR1 is DFQATT and CDR2 SNEGSKA (reference sequence). CDR3 in DNA: TGCAGTGCTCTCGGACCTAACCAAGAGACCCAGTTCTTC. It codes for CSALGPNQETQFF.

The chain is built from TRBV10-3 and TRBJ1-2; 7 positions agree with TRBD1. Germline V gene lookup returns CDR1 ENHRY and CDR2 SYGVKD. V trimming: 1 base; J trimming: 2 bases; junction bases outside the gene matches: 4. The CDR3 loop spans 15 amino acids. CDR3 bases: TGTGCCATCAGTGAGTTGGGACAGTCCAACTATGGCTACACCTTC. As protein: CAISELGQSNYGYTF.

This clonotype was seen a handful of times. The rearrangement uses TRBV6-1 and TRBJ2-7; 8 bases are shared with TRBD1. The CDR3 runs 16 residues. Germline CDR1 reads MNHNS; CDR2 reads SASEGT. V was clipped by 7 bases and J by 0 bases; unmatched bases: 11. CDR3 DNA sequence: TGTGCCAGCAAACTTCTGGACAGGGCCCACTCCTACGAGCAGTACTTC. It codes for CASKLLDRAHSYEQYF.

This clonotype was recorded a few times. The rearrangement uses TRBV10-3 and TRBJ2-5, with 10 bases that match TRBD1. This CDR3 spans 14 amino acids. V dropped 5 bases and J dropped 3; count of bases not matched to a gene: 3. CDR1 is ENHRY and CDR2 is SYGVKD in the germline V gene. This CDR3 is CAISQGQGKETQYF. The CDR3 DNA reads as TGTGCCATCAGTCAGGGACAGGGGAAAGAGACCCAGTACTTC.

This clonotype is a singleton in its sample. V usage is TRBV29-1 and J usage is TRBJ2-7, with 8 bases aligning to TRBD1. Trimming took 6 bases from V and 5 from J; bases not matched to a gene: 24. Germline V gene data show CDR1 as SQVTM and CDR2 as ANQGSEA. The CDR3 is made up of 18 amino acids. CDR3 sequence reads: CSVGGGQGWAAYYNEQYF. The CDR3 DNA follows: TGCAGCGTCGGGGGTGGACAGGGTTGGGCCGCTTACTACAACGAGCAGTACTTC.

The rearrangement uses TRBV15 and TRBJ2-4, with 8 bases aligning to TRBD2. This CDR3 has 16 amino acids. Germline CDR1 and CDR2: LNHNV and YYDKDF (reference sequence). V lost 3 bases and J lost 4; bases outside the gene matches: 8. The CDR3 region is CATSRAQRGPKNIQYF. The DNA of the CDR3 is TGTGCCACCAGCAGGGCCCAGCGGGGGCCTAAAAACATTCAGTACTTC.

This sequence joins TRBV6-5 and TRBJ1-2; D is uncertain. Looked up from germline, CDR1 is MNHEY and CDR2 is SVGAGI. The CDR3 extends over 15 amino acids. V lost 2 bases, J lost 7 bases, and 17 bases lay in between. The DNA of the CDR3 is TGTGCCAGCAGTTACGCGTCTGGGTTCCCCGGTGGCTACACCTTC. Translation: CASSYASGFPGGYTF.

The chain has TRBV11-2 and TRBJ2-3; 9 bases map to TRBD2. In germline, CDR1 is SGHAT, CDR2 FQNNGV. The CDR3 runs to 14 residues. J lost 14 bases, V lost 0 bases, and 9 bases had no gene match. The CDR3 nucleotides read TGTGCCAGCAGCTTAGATCTAGCGGGGTATCATGGGTATTTT. Residues: CASSLDLAGYHGYF.

The rearrangement joins TRBV25-1 to TRBJ1-2; D is undetermined. The CDR3 has 13 amino acids. The V gene lost 1 base and the J gene lost 6 bases, with 9 bases spanning the gap. The V gene's germline CDR1 is MGHDK and CDR2 SYGVNS. Here the CDR3 DNA reads TGTGCCAGCAGTGAATTCAAAACTCATGGCTACACCTTC. Its translation is CASSEFKTHGYTF.

The chain is built from TRBV6-1 and TRBJ2-3; D is uncertain. This CDR3 comprises 16 residues. V lost 4 bases and J 1 base, leaving 15 bases between the germline ends. CDR1 is MNHNS and CDR2 is SASEGT in the germline V gene. CDR3 DNA sequence: TGTGCCAGCAGTGGAGCAAAAAGCCCCGGCACAGATACGCAGTATTTT. Protein sequence: CASSGAKSPGTDTQYF.